This T cell receptor (beta chain) comes out of a study of T cell repertoires in cytomegalovirus infection. On the study more broadly: CMV epitopes used comprised recently identified HLA-C-restricted ones and well-studied HLA-B-restricted ones. Shared public TCR beta signatures pointed to both CMV infection and a matching HLA type.

TCRdb reprocessed the reads with MiXCR, giving one entry per CDR3 protein. Of 570,000 or so distinct CDR3 sequences listed, around 40% are singletons. This clonotype was detected only a few times. Its antigen remains unknown. With 7 bases removed from V and 6 bases from J, the gap between germline ends came to 10 bases. The CDR3 extends over 13 amino acids. Germline lookup yields CDR1 LNHDA and CDR2 SQIVND (reference sequence). The clonotype originates from a human donor in good health (CMV status not recorded). Some clones in this sample may be carry-over from other donors' samples. The chain recombines TRBV19 with TRBJ2-6; D gene uncertain. The starting material was cultured PBMCs, obtained from culture after CMV antigen stimulation. Here the CDR3 DNA reads TGTGCCAGTAAAGTCTGGGAGGCCAACGTCCTGACTTTC. It specifies CASKVWEANVLTF. The variable domain in full, completed from reference TRBV19 and TRBJ2-6, reads DGGITQSPKYLFRKEGQNVTLSCEQNLNHDAMYWYRQDPGQGLRLIYYSQIVNDFQKGDIAEGYSVSREKKESFPLTVTSAQKNPTAFYLCASKVWEANVLTFGAGSRLTVL.